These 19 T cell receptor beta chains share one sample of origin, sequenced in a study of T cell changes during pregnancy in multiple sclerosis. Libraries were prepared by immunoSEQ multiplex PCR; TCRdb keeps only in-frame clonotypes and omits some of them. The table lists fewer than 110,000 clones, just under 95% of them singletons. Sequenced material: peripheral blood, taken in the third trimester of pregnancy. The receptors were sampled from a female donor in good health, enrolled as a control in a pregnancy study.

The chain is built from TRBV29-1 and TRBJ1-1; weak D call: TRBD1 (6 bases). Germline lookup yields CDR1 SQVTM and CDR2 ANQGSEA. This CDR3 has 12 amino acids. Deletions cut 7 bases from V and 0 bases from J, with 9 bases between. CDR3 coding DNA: TGCAGCGCCGGGGGGCTGAACACTGAAGCTTTCTTT. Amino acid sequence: CSAGGLNTEAFF. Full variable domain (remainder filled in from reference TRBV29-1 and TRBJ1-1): SAVISQKPSRDICQRGTSLTIQCQVDSQVTMMFWYRQQPGQSLTLIATANQGSEATYESGFVIDKFPISRPNLTFSTLTVSNMSPEDSSIYLCSAGGLNTEAFFGQGTRLTVV.

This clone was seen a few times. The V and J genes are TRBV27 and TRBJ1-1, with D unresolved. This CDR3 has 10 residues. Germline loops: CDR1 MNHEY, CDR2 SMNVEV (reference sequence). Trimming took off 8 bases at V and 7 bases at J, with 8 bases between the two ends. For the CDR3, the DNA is TGTGCCAGCGGGCGGGGTGAAGCTTTCTTT. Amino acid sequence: CASGRGEAFF.

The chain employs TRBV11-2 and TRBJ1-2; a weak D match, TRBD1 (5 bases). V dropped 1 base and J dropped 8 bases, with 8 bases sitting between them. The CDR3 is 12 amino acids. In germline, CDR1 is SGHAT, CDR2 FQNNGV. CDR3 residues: CASSLAGKGYTF. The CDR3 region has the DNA TGTGCCAGCAGCTTAGCAGGGAAAGGCTACACCTTC. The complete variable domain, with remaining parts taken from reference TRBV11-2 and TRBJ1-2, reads EAGVAQSPRYKIIEKRQSVAFWCNPISGHATLYWYQQILGQGPKLLIQFQNNGVVDDSQLPKDRFSAERLKGVDSTLKIQPAKLEDSAVYLCASSLAGKGYTFGSGTRLTVV.

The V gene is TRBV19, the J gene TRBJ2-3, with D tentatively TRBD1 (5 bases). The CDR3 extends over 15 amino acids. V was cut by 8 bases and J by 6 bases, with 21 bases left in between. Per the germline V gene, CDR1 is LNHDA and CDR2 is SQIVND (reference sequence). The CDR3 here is CASSQGPIVADTQYF. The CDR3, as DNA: TGTGCCAGTTCGCAGGGTCCTATTGTGGCGGATACGCAGTATTTT.

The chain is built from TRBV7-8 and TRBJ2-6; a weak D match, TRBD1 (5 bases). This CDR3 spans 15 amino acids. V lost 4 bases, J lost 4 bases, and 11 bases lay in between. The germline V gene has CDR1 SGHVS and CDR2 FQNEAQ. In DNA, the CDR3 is TGTGCCAGCAGCTCCAGGGTATCCGGGGCCAACGTCCTGACTTTC. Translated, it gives CASSSRVSGANVLTF.

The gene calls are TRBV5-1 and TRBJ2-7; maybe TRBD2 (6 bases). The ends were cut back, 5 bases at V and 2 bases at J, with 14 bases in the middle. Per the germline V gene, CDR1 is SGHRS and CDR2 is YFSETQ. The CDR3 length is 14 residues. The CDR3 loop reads CASSGTGGAYEQYF. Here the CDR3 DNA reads TGCGCCAGCAGTGGTACGGGCGGGGCCTACGAGCAGTACTTC.

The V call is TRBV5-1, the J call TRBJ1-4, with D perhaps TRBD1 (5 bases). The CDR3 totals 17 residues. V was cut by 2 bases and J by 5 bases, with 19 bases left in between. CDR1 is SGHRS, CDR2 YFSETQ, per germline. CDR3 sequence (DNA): TGCGCCAGCAGCTTCGAAGTGGGTACAGGTGCCAATGAAAAACTGTTTTTT. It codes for CASSFEVGTGANEKLFF.

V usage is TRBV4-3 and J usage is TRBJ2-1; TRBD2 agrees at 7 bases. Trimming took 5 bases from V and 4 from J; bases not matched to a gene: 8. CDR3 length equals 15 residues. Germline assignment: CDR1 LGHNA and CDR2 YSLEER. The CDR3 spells CASSTASGDYNEQFF. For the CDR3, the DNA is TGCGCCAGCAGCACCGCTAGCGGAGATTACAATGAGCAGTTCTTC.

CDR3 DNA: TGTGCCAGCAGCGCCTCTTTAACAGGGATCTACGAGCAGTACTTC. This translates into CASSASLTGIYEQYF. The chain is built from TRBV9 and TRBJ2-7, with D possibly matching TRBD1 (6 bases). The CDR3 length is 15 residues. V lost 3 bases and J 3 bases, leaving 16 bases between the germline ends. Germline assignment: CDR1 SGDLS and CDR2 YYNGEE.

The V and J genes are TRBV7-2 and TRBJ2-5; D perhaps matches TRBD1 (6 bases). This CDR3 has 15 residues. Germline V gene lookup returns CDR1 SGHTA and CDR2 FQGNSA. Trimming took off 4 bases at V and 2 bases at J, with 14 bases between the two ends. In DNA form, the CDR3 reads TGTGCCAGCAGCTCATACAGGGAAGGACAAGAGACCCAGTACTTC. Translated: CASSSYREGQETQYF. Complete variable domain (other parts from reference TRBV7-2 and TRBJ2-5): GAGVSQSPSNKVTEKGKDVELRCDPISGHTALYWYRQSLGQGLEFLIYFQGNSAPDKSGLPSDRFSAERTGGSVSTLTIQRTQQEDSAVYLCASSSYREGQETQYFGPGTRLLVL.

Here the CDR3 reads CASSLGQGKDYGYTF. In DNA, the CDR3 is TGTGCCAGCAGCTTAGGGCAGGGAAAGGACTATGGCTACACCTTC. The chain is built from TRBV7-2 and TRBJ1-2; weak D call: TRBD1 (5 bases). The germline V gene encodes CDR1 SGHTA and CDR2 FQGNSA. Trimming took off 1 base at V and 3 bases at J, with 12 bases between the two ends. This CDR3 comprises 15 residues. Combining the CDR3 with reference TRBV7-2 and TRBJ1-2 gives the whole variable domain GAGVSQSPSNKVTEKGKDVELRCDPISGHTALYWYRQSLGQGLEFLIYFQGNSAPDKSGLPSDRFSAERTGGSVSTLTIQRTQQEDSAVYLCASSLGQGKDYGYTFGSGTRLTVV.

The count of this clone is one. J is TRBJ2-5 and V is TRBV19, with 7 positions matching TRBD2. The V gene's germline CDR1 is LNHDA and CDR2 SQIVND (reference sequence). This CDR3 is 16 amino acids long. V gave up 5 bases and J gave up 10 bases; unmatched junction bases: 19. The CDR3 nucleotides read TGTGCCAGTAGTCCACACCCATCGGGGGGACCGGATGACCAGTACTTC. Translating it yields CASSPHPSGGPDDQYF.

CDR3 residues: CASMAVPYNEQFF. For the CDR3, the DNA is TGTGCCAGCATGGCAGTCCCCTACAATGAGCAGTTCTTC. This chain joins TRBV27 and TRBJ2-1; D unresolved. Trimming removed 7 bases from V and 2 bases from J, with 9 bases in between. CDR1 is MNHEY and CDR2 is SMNVEV in the germline V gene (reference sequence). This CDR3 has 13 amino acids.

CDR3 DNA sequence: TGCGCCAGCAGCCCGGAAGGAGTTGCAACTAATGAAAAACTGTTTTTT. Amino acids: CASSPEGVATNEKLFF. The chain combines TRBV5-1 with TRBJ1-4; unclear D gene. Germline CDR1 SGHRS, CDR2 YFSETQ. V was pared by 4 bases and J by 0 bases, with 13 bases between. CDR3 length: 16 residues.

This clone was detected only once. CDR3 sequence (DNA): TGTGCCAGCCTTAAGTCTAGAGGCTACAATGAGCAGTTCTTC. Its protein product is CASLKSRGYNEQFF. The chain recombines TRBV11-2 with TRBJ2-1; D is undetermined. CDR1 and CDR2 from the germline V gene are SGHAT and FQNNGV. The V and J ends lost 8 bases and 3 bases respectively, with 14 bases between them. The CDR3 is 14 residues long.

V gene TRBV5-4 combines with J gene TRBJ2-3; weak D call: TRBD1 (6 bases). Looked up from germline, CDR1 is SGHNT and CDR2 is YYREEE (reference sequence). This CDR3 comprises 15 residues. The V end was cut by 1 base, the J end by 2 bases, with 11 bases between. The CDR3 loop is CASSLLQGFTDTQYF. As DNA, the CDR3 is TGTGCCAGCAGCTTGCTCCAGGGGTTCACAGATACGCAGTATTTT.

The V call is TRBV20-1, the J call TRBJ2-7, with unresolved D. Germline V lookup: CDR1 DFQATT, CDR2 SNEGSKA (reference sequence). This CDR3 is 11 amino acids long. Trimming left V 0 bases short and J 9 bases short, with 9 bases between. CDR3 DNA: TGCAGTGCTAGAGATCTAGGCCCGCAGTACTTC. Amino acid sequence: CSARDLGPQYF.

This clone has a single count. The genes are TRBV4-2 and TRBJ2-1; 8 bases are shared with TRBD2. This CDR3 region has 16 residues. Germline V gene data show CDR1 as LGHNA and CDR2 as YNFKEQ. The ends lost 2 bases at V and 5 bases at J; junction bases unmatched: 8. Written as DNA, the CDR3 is TGTGCCAGCAGCCAAACCGGGACTAGAAGGAACAATGAGCAGTTCTTC. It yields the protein CASSQTGTRRNNEQFF.

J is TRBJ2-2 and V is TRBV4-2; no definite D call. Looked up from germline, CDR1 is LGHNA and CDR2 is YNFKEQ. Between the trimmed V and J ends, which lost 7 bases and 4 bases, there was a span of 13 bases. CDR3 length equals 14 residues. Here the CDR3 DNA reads TGTGCCAGCACCTACTCCAAGCTCACCGGGGAGCTGTTTTTT. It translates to CASTYSKLTGELFF.